This T cell receptor beta chain derives from a study of CD8 T cells in Susac syndrome. The CDR3 spans 14 residues. Germline V gives CDR1 SGHRS, CDR2 YFSETQ. Trimming took 1 base from V and 2 from J, leaving 9 bases between them. RNA in amounts of roughly 0.45 to 1 ug was reverse transcribed with random hexamers. TCR beta CDR3 was amplified by immunoSEQ multiplex PCR. This amplification extended across 54 Vbeta and 13 Jbeta segments. TCRdb itself ran the immunoSEQ multiplex PCR reads through MiXCR, one entry per CDR3 protein. This table holds some 200,000 distinct CDR3 sequences, 95% found once. Sequencing targeted TCR beta in T cells from blood (CD8+ and CD4+). The patients who served as multiple sclerosis controls were treatment-naive and had stable or active relapsing-remitting disease that fulfilled the revised McDonald criteria. In contrast to the negatively isolated CD8+ and CD4+ T cells, TEMRA cells were FACS-enriched.

The chain has TRBV5-1 and TRBJ1-1, with D unclear. Input material: CD4+ T cells from PBMCs. The origin of this receptor is a human donor with multiple sclerosis. CDR3 residues: CASSLKQKNTEAFF. CDR3 bases: TGCGCCAGCAGCTTGAAACAGAAAAACACTGAAGCTTTCTTT.